This T cell receptor (beta chain) is drawn from a study of T cell changes during pregnancy in multiple sclerosis. This CDR3 has 16 residues. CDR1 is MDHEN and CDR2 is SYDVKM in the germline V gene. V was clipped by 6 bases and J by 5 bases, with 22 bases between them. TCRdb keeps only in-frame clones here, not all; method: immunoSEQ multiplex PCR. Of roughly 75,000 clones listed, 85% to 95% are singletons. Sample: peripheral blood, taken in the third trimester of pregnancy. The receptor comes from a female donor in good health, enrolled as a control in a pregnancy study. V and J are TRBV28 and TRBJ1-1; maybe TRBD1 (5 bases). The CDR3 DNA is TGTGCCAGCAGCCCCCCTTTGGGGGGGAGTTGGACTGAAGCTTTCTTT. Its protein is CASSPPLGGSWTEAFF. The complete variable domain, with remaining parts taken from reference TRBV28 and TRBJ1-1, reads DVKVTQSSRYLVKRTGEKVFLECVQDMDHENMFWYRQDPGLGLRLIYFSYDVKMKEKGDIPEGYSVSREKKERFSLILESASTNQTSMYLCASSPPLGGSWTEAFFGQGTRLTVV.